The 10 T cell receptor beta chains below all came from one sample that was sequenced in a study of technical replicates of blood from a handful of donors. The method was immunoSEQ multiplex PCR; TCRdb's version includes in-frame clones alone and lacks a portion of them. This sample has roughly 80,000 clones, with approximately 94% found just once. Material for sequencing was T cells isolated from PBMCs. The receptors here all came from a human donor in good health.

V is TRBV19 and J is TRBJ2-2, with D maybe TRBD2 (6 bases). This CDR3 spans 14 amino acids. Per germline, CDR1 LNHDA and CDR2 SQIVND (reference sequence). V dropped 8 bases and J dropped 3 bases, with 13 bases sitting between them. CDR3 sequence (DNA): TGTGCCAGTGAAAAGTGGGAGGACACCGGGGAGCTGTTTTTT. This sequence encodes CASEKWEDTGELFF.

V is TRBV4-1 and J is TRBJ1-2, with 7 bases lining up with TRBD1. Germline assignment: CDR1 MGHRA and CDR2 YSYEKL. With 4 bases clipped from V and 3 bases from J, the junction kept 14 bases outside the gene matches. This CDR3 has 17 residues. The CDR3 nucleotides are TGCGCCAGCAGCCTGAGACAGGGAATCTTTACCGACTATGGCTACACCTTC. It is translated as CASSLRQGIFTDYGYTF.

The rearrangement joins TRBV4-1 to TRBJ2-1; 8 bases line up with TRBD2. Trimming cost V 0 bases and J 7 bases; bases outside gene matches: 2. The germline gives CDR1 MGHRA, CDR2 YSYEKL. This CDR3 spans 14 amino acids. Here the CDR3 DNA reads TGCGCCAGCAGCCAAGAGGGACTAGAAAATGAGCAGTTCTTC. As protein: CASSQEGLENEQFF.

The V call is TRBV11-3, the J call TRBJ1-1, with a tentative D call TRBD1 (6 bases). The CDR3 spans 13 residues. Germline CDR1 reads SGHNT; CDR2 reads YENEEA. V lost 5 bases and J lost 3, with 10 bases in between. The CDR3 nucleotides are TGTGCCAGCAGCACCCCAGGGGACACTGAAGCTTTCTTT. This encodes CASSTPGDTEAFF.

V and J are TRBV10-2 and TRBJ2-1; 7 nucleotides match TRBD2. Germline V CDR1 and CDR2: WSHSY, SAAADI. The CDR3 runs to 15 residues. The V gene end was trimmed by 4 bases and the J gene end by 5 bases; junction bases not matched to a gene: 8. CDR3: CASSAPREIHNEQFF. The CDR3 bases are TGCGCCAGCAGTGCGCCGCGGGAGATCCACAATGAGCAGTTCTTC.

This sequence joins TRBV11-2 and TRBJ2-7; D uncertain. The CDR3 extends over 15 amino acids. The V and J ends lost 1 base and 3 bases respectively, with 13 bases between them. The germline V gene has CDR1 SGHAT and CDR2 FQNNGV. Here the CDR3 reads CASSLVAEAVYEQYF. The CDR3, as DNA: TGTGCCAGCAGCTTAGTCGCAGAGGCTGTCTACGAGCAGTACTTC.

The rearrangement links TRBV10-3 to TRBJ1-1, with D possibly matching TRBD1 (6 bases). The germline V and J ends were trimmed by 2 bases and 3 bases, with 13 bases remaining between them. The germline gives CDR1 ENHRY, CDR2 SYGVKD. The CDR3 totals 15 residues. The CDR3 reads CAISERQVWDTEAFF. The CDR3, as DNA: TGTGCCATCAGTGAGAGACAGGTTTGGGACACTGAAGCTTTCTTT.

The gene calls are TRBV7-9 and TRBJ1-2; a possible D gene is TRBD1 (6 bases). Germline CDR1 SEHNR, CDR2 FQNEAQ (reference sequence). Trimming took 5 bases from V and 7 from J, leaving 11 bases between them. CDR3 size: 12 residues. The CDR3 nucleotides are TGTGCCAGCAGCCCCCTAGGGGGTGGCTACACCTTC. This gives the protein CASSPLGGGYTF.

CDR3 nucleotide sequence: TGTGCCAGCAGTGAAACAGAAGAGCAGTTCTTC. Its protein product is CASSETEEQFF. The chain joins TRBV6-1 to TRBJ2-1; D is uncertain. CDR1 MNHNS and CDR2 SASEGT come from the germline V gene. Trimming shortened V by 2 bases and J by 10 bases, and 6 bases separated the two germline ends. This CDR3 comprises 11 residues.

This chain links TRBV5-1 with TRBJ1-4; weak D call: TRBD1 (6 bases). V was pared by 3 bases and J by 7 bases, with 16 bases between. The germline CDR1 and CDR2 sequences are SGHRS and YFSETQ. There are 15 residues in the CDR3. The CDR3 coding sequence is TGCGCCAGCAGCTGGGGACCAGGGGCGAGTGAAAAACTGTTTTTT. It yields the protein CASSWGPGASEKLFF.